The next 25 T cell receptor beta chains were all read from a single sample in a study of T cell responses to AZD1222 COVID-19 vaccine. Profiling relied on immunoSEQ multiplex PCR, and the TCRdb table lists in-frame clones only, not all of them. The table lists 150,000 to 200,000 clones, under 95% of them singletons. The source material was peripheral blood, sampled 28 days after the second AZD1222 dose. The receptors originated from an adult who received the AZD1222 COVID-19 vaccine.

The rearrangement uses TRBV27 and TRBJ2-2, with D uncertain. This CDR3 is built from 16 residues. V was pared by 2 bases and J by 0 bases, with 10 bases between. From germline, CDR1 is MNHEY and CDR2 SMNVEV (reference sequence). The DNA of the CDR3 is TGTGCCAGCAGTTTACAGGCAGCACCGAACACCGGGGAGCTGTTTTTT. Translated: CASSLQAAPNTGELFF.

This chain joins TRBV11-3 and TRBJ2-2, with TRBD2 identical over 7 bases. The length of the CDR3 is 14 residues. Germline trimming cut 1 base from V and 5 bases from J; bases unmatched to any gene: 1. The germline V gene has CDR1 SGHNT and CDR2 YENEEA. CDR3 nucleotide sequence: TGTGCCAGCAGCTTAGCGGGGGGAACCGGGGAGCTGTTTTTT. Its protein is CASSLAGGTGELFF.

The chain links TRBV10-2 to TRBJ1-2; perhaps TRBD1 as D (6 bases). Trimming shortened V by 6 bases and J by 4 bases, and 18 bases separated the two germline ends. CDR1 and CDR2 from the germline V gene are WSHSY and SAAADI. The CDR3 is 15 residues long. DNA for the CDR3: TGCGCCAGCAGCCCCGGACAGTTGGCGGGCTATGGCTACACCTTC. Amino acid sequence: CASSPGQLAGYGYTF.

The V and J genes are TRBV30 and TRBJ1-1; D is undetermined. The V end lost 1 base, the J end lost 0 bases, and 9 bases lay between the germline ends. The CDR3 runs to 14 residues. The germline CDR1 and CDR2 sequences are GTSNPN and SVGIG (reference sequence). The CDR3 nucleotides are TGTGCCTGGAGTGGTGGGAATTTGAACACTGAAGCTTTCTTT. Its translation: CAWSGGNLNTEAFF.

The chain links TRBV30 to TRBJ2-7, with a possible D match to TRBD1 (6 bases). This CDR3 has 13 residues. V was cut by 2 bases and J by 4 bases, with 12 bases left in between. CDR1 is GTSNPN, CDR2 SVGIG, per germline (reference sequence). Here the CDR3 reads CAWSLGQLYEQYF. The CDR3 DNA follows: TGTGCCTGGAGTTTGGGACAACTATACGAGCAGTACTTC.

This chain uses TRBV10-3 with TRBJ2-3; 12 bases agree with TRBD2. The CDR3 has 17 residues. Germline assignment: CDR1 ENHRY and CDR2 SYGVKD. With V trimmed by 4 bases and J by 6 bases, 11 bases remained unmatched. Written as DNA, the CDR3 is TGTGCCATCAGTGCCCCCCTCGGACTAGCGGGATTCGATACGCAGTATTTT. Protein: CAISAPLGLAGFDTQYF.

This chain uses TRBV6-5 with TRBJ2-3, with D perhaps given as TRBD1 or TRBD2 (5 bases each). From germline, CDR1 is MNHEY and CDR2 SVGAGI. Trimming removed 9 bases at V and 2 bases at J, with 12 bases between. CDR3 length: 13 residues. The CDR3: CASTGTLTDTQYF. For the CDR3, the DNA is TGTGCCAGTACGGGGACCCTCACAGATACGCAGTATTTT.

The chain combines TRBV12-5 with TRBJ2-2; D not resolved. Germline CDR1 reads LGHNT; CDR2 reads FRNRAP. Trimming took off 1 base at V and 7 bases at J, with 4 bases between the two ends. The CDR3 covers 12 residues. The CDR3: CASGLEGGELFF. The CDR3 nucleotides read TGTGCTAGTGGTTTGGAAGGCGGGGAGCTGTTTTTT.

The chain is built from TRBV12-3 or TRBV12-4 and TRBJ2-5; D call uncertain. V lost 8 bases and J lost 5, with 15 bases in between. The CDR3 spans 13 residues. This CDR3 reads CASVGQGSETQYF. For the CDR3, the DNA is TGTGCCAGCGTTGGGCAAGGTTCGGAGACCCAGTACTTC.

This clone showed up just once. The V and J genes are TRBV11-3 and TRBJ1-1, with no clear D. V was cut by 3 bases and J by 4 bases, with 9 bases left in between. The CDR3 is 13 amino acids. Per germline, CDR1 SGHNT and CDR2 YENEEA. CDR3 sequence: CASSFTLTTEAFF. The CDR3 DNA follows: TGTGCCAGCAGCTTCACGTTAACCACTGAAGCTTTCTTT.

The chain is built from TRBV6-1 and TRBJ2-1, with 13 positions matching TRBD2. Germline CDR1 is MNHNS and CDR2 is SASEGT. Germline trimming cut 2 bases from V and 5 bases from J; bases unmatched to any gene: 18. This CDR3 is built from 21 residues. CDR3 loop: CASSEIAVRLAGGTQNNEQFF. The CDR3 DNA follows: TGTGCCAGCAGTGAAATCGCCGTCAGACTAGCGGGAGGAACCCAGAACAATGAGCAGTTCTTC.

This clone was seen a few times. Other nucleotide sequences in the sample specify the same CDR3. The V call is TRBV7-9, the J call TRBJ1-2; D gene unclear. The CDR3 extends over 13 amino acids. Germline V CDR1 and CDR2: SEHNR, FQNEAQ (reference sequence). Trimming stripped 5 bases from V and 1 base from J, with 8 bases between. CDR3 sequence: CASSPRDNYGYTF. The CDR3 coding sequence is TGTGCCAGCAGCCCAAGGGATAACTATGGCTACACCTTC.

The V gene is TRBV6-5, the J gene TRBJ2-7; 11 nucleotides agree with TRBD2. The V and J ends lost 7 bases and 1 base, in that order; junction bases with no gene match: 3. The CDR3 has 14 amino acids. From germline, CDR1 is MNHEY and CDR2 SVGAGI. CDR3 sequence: CASTRLAGSYEQYF. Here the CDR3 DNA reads TGTGCCAGCACTCGACTAGCGGGGTCCTACGAGCAGTACTTC.

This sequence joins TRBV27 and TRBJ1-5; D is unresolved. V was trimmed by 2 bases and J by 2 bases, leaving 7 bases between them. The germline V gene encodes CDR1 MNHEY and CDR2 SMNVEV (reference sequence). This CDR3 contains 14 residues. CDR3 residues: CASSLLGRNQPQHF. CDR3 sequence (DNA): TGTGCCAGCAGTTTACTAGGGCGCAATCAGCCCCAGCATTTT.

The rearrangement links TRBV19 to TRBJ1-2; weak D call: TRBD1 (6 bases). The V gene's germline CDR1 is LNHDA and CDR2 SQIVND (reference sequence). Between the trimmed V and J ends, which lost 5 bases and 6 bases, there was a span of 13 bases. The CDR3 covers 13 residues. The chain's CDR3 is CASSLSRGDGYTF. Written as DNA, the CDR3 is TGTGCCAGTAGTCTCAGCAGGGGCGATGGCTACACCTTC.

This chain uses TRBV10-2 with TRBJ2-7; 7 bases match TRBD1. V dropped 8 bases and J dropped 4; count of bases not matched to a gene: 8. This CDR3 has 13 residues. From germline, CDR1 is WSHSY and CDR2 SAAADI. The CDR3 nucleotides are TGCGCCAGCGAAGACTCGGGACAGTACGAGCAGTACTTC. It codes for CASEDSGQYEQYF.

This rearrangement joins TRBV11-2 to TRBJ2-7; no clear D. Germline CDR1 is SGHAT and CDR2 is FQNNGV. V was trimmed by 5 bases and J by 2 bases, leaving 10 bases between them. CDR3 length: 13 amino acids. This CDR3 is CASSDTSTYEQYF. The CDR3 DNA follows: TGTGCCAGCAGCGACACCTCGACCTACGAGCAGTACTTC.

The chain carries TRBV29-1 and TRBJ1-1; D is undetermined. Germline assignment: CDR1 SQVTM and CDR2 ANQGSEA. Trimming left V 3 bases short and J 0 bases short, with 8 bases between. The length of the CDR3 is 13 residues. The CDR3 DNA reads TGCAGCGTTGAGGTCAGCCTGAACACTGAAGCTTTCTTT. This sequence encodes CSVEVSLNTEAFF.

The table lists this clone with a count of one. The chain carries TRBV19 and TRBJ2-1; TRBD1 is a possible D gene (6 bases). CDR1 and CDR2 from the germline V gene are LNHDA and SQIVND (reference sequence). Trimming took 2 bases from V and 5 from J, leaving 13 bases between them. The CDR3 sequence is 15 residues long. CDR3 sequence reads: CASSISGAGHNEQFF. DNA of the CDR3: TGTGCCAGTAGTATATCAGGGGCCGGTCACAATGAGCAGTTCTTC.

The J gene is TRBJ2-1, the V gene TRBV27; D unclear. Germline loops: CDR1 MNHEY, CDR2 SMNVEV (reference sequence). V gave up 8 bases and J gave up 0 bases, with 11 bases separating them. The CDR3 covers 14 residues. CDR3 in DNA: TGTGCCAGCTGCGGAAGCGACTCCTACAATGAGCAGTTCTTC. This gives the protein CASCGSDSYNEQFF.

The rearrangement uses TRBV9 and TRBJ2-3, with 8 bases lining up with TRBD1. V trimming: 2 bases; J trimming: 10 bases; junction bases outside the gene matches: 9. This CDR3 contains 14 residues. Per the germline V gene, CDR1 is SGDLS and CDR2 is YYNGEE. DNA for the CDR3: TGTGCCAGCAGCGTTGGGACAGGAGGCCTGGCGCAGTATTTT. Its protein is CASSVGTGGLAQYF.

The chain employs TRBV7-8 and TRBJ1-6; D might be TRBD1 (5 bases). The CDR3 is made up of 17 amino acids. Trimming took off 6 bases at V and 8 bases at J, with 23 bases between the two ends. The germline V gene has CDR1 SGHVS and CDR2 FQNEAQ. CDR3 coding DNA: TGTGCCAGCAGATTCGGGCGGGGGAAGGGTAAGGATTCACCCCTCCACTTT. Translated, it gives CASRFGRGKGKDSPLHF.

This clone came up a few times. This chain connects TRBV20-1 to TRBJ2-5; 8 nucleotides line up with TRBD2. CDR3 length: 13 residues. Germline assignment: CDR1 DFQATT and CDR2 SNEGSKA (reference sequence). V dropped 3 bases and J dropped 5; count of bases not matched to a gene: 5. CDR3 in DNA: TGCAGTGCTAGTCCGGGACTAGAGGAGACCCAGTACTTC. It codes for CSASPGLEETQYF.

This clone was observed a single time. The CDR3 nucleotides are TGTGCCAGTAGGATCGCCGGAGGGTCGCAGTATTTT. It codes for CASRIAGGSQYF. The chain recombines TRBV19 with TRBJ2-3; the D gene is possibly TRBD2 (6 bases). Germline-derived CDR1 and CDR2 are LNHDA and SQIVND (reference sequence). The CDR3 extends over 12 amino acids. Trimming cost V 6 bases and J 10 bases, with 14 bases left between them.

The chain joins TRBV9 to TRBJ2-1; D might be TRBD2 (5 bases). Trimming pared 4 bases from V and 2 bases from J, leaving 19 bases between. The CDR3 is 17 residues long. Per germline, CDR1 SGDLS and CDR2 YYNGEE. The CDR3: CASSQGKGAATYNEQFF. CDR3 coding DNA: TGTGCCAGCAGCCAAGGGAAAGGAGCGGCTACCTACAATGAGCAGTTCTTC.